This entry lists 17 T cell receptor beta chains sequenced from one sample in a study of T cell changes during pregnancy in multiple sclerosis. Assay: immunoSEQ multiplex PCR; the TCRdb copy retains only in-frame clones and omits some. The table has about 40,000 clones, around 94% seen once. Source: peripheral blood, taken in the third trimester of pregnancy. These receptor sequences come from a female donor with multiple sclerosis, enrolled in a pregnancy study.

The chain couples TRBV19 to TRBJ2-1; 8 bases agree with TRBD2. CDR1 is LNHDA, CDR2 SQIVND, per germline (reference sequence). This CDR3 is 15 amino acids long. V shed 10 bases and J 4 bases; nucleotides not matched to a gene: 12. This CDR3 reads CATKPGLGRYNEQFF. CDR3 coding DNA: TGTGCCACTAAGCCGGGACTAGGAAGGTACAATGAGCAGTTCTTC.

V usage is TRBV4-1 and J usage is TRBJ2-7, with D tentatively TRBD1 (5 bases). Germline V gives CDR1 MGHRA, CDR2 YSYEKL. V shed 0 bases and J shed 5 bases, with 11 bases lying between them. This CDR3 region has 14 residues. CDR3 amino acids: CASSQDGTRDEQYF. The DNA for the CDR3 is TGCGCCAGCAGCCAAGACGGAACCAGGGACGAGCAGTACTTC.

J is TRBJ2-2 and V is TRBV9, with TRBD1 matching over 8 bases. The V gene's germline CDR1 is SGDLS and CDR2 YYNGEE. The CDR3 runs to 15 residues. Trimming cost V 3 bases and J 1 base; bases outside gene matches: 2. The CDR3, as DNA: TGTGCCAGCAGCGCGGGACAGGTGAACACCGGGGAGCTGTTTTTT. Translation gives CASSAGQVNTGELFF.

The chain recombines TRBV19 with TRBJ2-2; 9 bases are shared with TRBD1. Germline CDR1 is LNHDA and CDR2 is SQIVND (reference sequence). Germline trimming cut 5 bases from V and 5 bases from J; bases unmatched to any gene: 12. The CDR3 consists of 17 residues. DNA of the CDR3: TGTGCCAGTAGTCTCTGGTCGGGACAGGGTTTGACCGGGGAGCTGTTTTTT. Translated: CASSLWSGQGLTGELFF.

CDR3 amino acids: CASSIDGIRGYTF. CDR3 DNA: TGTGCCAGTAGTATAGACGGGATACGAGGCTACACCTTC. This chain links TRBV19 with TRBJ1-2, with unresolved D. Germline CDR1 and CDR2: LNHDA and SQIVND (reference sequence). The V and J ends lost 0 bases and 8 bases respectively, with 10 bases between them. This CDR3 spans 13 amino acids. Together with reference TRBV19 and TRBJ1-2, the CDR3 gives the full variable domain: DGGITQSPKYLFRKEGQNVTLSCEQNLNHDAMYWYRQDPGQGLRLIYYSQIVNDFQKGDIAEGYSVSREKKESFPLTVTSAQKNPTAFYLCASSIDGIRGYTFGSGTRLTVV.

The chain has TRBV4-3 and TRBJ2-3; 9 nucleotides line up with TRBD2. V gave up 4 bases and J gave up 6 bases; unmatched junction bases: 11. This CDR3 contains 16 residues. Per germline, CDR1 LGHNA and CDR2 YSLEER. As DNA, the CDR3 is TGCGCCAGCAGCCTTACAGGGCGGGGGGGCCAGGATACGCAGTATTTT. Protein sequence: CASSLTGRGGQDTQYF.

The rearrangement links TRBV19 to TRBJ2-1, with 8 bases fitting TRBD2. V was clipped by 3 bases and J by 9 bases; unmatched bases: 7. The CDR3 runs to 14 residues. Looked up from germline, CDR1 is LNHDA and CDR2 is SQIVND (reference sequence). In DNA form, the CDR3 reads TGTGCCAGTAGTATGGGGGGACTAGATCTTGAGCAGTTCTTC. This encodes CASSMGGLDLEQFF.

The V gene is TRBV18, the J gene TRBJ1-5; maybe TRBD1 (5 bases). Trimming took off 2 bases at V and 7 bases at J, with 9 bases between the two ends. The CDR3 extends over 13 amino acids. Germline lookup yields CDR1 KGHSH and CDR2 LQKENI. CDR3 residues: CASSPTGGQPQHF. In DNA form, the CDR3 reads TGTGCCAGCTCACCAACCGGGGGACAGCCCCAGCATTTT.

In the case of this clone: This sample includes further DNA sequences coding for the same CDR3. The J gene is TRBJ2-2, the V gene TRBV5-1, with TRBD2 as a possible D gene (6 bases). The CDR3 contains 18 residues. Trimming shortened V by 3 bases and J by 0 bases, and 18 bases separated the two germline ends. Germline V lookup: CDR1 SGHRS, CDR2 YFSETQ. The DNA for the CDR3 is TGCGCCAGCAGCTCTCGGCGCGGGGCTCCCTCGAACACCGGGGAGCTGTTTTTT. It encodes CASSSRRGAPSNTGELFF.

Here the CDR3 DNA reads TGTGCCAGCAGTTTAAATAGATATGACACCGGGGAGCTGTTTTTT. Translation: CASSLNRYDTGELFF. This chain links TRBV27 with TRBJ2-2, with D unclear. The CDR3 has 15 residues. V lost 2 bases and J 3 bases, leaving 10 bases between the germline ends. The germline CDR1 and CDR2 sequences are MNHEY and SMNVEV (reference sequence).

This clone was picked up one time. This chain links TRBV6-1 with TRBJ2-7; 7 bases align to TRBD1. V was pared by 6 bases and J by 0 bases, with 5 bases of the junction left unmatched. The V gene's germline CDR1 is MNHNS and CDR2 SASEGT. This CDR3 is built from 14 residues. For the CDR3, the DNA is TGTGCCAGCAGGCTGACAGGGAACTCCTACGAGCAGTACTTC. Its protein is CASRLTGNSYEQYF.

The rearrangement links TRBV7-3 to TRBJ2-3; tentatively, D is TRBD1 (5 bases). This CDR3 contains 15 residues. Germline CDR1 reads SGHTA; CDR2 reads FQGTGA. The V end lost 2 bases, the J end lost 3 bases, and 12 bases lay between the germline ends. The CDR3 coding sequence is TGTGCCAGCAGCTTATCAGGGTTTAGAACAGATACGCAGTATTTT. Its protein is CASSLSGFRTDTQYF.

The chain has TRBV19 and TRBJ2-3; 9 bases match TRBD1. The CDR3 consists of 16 residues. Germline V lookup: CDR1 LNHDA, CDR2 SQIVND (reference sequence). Trimming took 4 bases from V and 4 from J; bases not matched to a gene: 9. This CDR3 reads CASSNTGGVAPDTQYF. The DNA for the CDR3 is TGTGCCAGTAGTAATACAGGGGGCGTCGCCCCAGATACGCAGTATTTT.

The CDR3 loop reads CASSWSLTGVTEAFF. The DNA of the CDR3 is TGCGCCAGCAGCTGGAGTCTGACAGGGGTCACTGAAGCTTTCTTT. The chain couples TRBV5-1 to TRBJ1-1, with 8 nucleotides matching TRBD1. V lost 3 bases, J lost 4 bases, and 8 bases stayed unmatched. This CDR3 contains 15 residues. Germline CDR1 and CDR2: SGHRS and YFSETQ. Based on the CDR3 plus reference TRBV5-1 and TRBJ1-1, the full variable domain is KAGVTQTPRYLIKTRGQQVTLSCSPISGHRSVSWYQQTPGQGLQFLFEYFSETQRNKGNFPGRFSGRQFSNSRSEMNVSTLELGDSALYLCASSWSLTGVTEAFFGQGTRLTVV.

This clone was seen just once. Relative to the germline gene, one junction end is altered; a read error may explain this. V is TRBV18 and J is TRBJ2-5; possibly TRBD2 for D (5 bases). Germline values: CDR1 KGHSH, CDR2 LQKENI. The CDR3 sequence is 13 residues long. This CDR3 is CASSSRTGESQYF. CDR3 DNA: TGTGCCAGCTCATCCCGGACTGGGGAGAGCCAGTACTTC.

The rearrangement uses TRBV5-1 and TRBJ2-3; TRBD2 aligns across 12 bases. After removal of 0 bases from V and 8 bases from J, the junction contained 7 bases not matched to a gene. The CDR3 length is 16 residues. Germline V gene data show CDR1 as SGHRS and CDR2 as YFSETQ. CDR3 DNA: TGCGCCAGCAGCTTGGGACTAGCGGGGGAGCGGGGTACGCAGTATTTT. It encodes CASSLGLAGERGTQYF.

This rearrangement joins TRBV5-1 to TRBJ2-4; 7 nucleotides line up with TRBD1. Trimming cost V 5 bases and J 4 bases; bases outside gene matches: 6. CDR3 length equals 14 residues. CDR1 is SGHRS and CDR2 is YFSETQ in the germline V gene. The CDR3 here is CASSPGQAKNIQYF. Here the CDR3 DNA reads TGCGCCAGCAGTCCCGGACAGGCTAAAAACATTCAGTACTTC.